The present entry profiles one TCR beta chain with its context. These data originate in a study of blood T cell repertoires in COVID-19. Study background: Acute and convalescent COVID-19 specimens originated in the United States, Italy and Spain. Nucleic acid was either cDNA or gDNA, and it came from T cells, B-cell-depleted T cells, or PBMCs.

Produced via immunoSEQ multiplex PCR; TCRdb's table is partial and in-frame only. Counted here are about 210,000 clones, about 80% occurring once; the ten biggest clones make up roughly 6.7%. V was trimmed by 0 bases and J by 7 bases, leaving 13 bases between them. The CDR3 consists of 14 residues. CDR1 SGHVS and CDR2 FQNEAQ come from the germline V gene. The sequence derives from a man in his sixties with acute or convalescent COVID-19. V usage is TRBV7-8 and J usage is TRBJ2-7; possibly TRBD1 for D (5 bases). What was sequenced was peripheral blood. The CDR3 region has the DNA TGTGCCAGCAGCTTAGCGGCAGGGTTGAGAGAGCAGTACTTC. Translating gives CASSLAAGLREQYF.